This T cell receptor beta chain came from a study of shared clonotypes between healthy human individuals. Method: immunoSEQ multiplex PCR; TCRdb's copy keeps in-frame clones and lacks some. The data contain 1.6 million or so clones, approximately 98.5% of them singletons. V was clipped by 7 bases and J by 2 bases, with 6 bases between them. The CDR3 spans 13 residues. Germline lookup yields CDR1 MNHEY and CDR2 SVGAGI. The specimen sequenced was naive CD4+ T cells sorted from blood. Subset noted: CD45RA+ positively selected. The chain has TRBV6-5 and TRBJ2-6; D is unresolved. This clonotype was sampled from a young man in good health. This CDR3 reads CASTSPGANVLTF. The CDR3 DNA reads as TGTGCCAGCACATCTCCTGGGGCCAACGTCCTGACTTTC.